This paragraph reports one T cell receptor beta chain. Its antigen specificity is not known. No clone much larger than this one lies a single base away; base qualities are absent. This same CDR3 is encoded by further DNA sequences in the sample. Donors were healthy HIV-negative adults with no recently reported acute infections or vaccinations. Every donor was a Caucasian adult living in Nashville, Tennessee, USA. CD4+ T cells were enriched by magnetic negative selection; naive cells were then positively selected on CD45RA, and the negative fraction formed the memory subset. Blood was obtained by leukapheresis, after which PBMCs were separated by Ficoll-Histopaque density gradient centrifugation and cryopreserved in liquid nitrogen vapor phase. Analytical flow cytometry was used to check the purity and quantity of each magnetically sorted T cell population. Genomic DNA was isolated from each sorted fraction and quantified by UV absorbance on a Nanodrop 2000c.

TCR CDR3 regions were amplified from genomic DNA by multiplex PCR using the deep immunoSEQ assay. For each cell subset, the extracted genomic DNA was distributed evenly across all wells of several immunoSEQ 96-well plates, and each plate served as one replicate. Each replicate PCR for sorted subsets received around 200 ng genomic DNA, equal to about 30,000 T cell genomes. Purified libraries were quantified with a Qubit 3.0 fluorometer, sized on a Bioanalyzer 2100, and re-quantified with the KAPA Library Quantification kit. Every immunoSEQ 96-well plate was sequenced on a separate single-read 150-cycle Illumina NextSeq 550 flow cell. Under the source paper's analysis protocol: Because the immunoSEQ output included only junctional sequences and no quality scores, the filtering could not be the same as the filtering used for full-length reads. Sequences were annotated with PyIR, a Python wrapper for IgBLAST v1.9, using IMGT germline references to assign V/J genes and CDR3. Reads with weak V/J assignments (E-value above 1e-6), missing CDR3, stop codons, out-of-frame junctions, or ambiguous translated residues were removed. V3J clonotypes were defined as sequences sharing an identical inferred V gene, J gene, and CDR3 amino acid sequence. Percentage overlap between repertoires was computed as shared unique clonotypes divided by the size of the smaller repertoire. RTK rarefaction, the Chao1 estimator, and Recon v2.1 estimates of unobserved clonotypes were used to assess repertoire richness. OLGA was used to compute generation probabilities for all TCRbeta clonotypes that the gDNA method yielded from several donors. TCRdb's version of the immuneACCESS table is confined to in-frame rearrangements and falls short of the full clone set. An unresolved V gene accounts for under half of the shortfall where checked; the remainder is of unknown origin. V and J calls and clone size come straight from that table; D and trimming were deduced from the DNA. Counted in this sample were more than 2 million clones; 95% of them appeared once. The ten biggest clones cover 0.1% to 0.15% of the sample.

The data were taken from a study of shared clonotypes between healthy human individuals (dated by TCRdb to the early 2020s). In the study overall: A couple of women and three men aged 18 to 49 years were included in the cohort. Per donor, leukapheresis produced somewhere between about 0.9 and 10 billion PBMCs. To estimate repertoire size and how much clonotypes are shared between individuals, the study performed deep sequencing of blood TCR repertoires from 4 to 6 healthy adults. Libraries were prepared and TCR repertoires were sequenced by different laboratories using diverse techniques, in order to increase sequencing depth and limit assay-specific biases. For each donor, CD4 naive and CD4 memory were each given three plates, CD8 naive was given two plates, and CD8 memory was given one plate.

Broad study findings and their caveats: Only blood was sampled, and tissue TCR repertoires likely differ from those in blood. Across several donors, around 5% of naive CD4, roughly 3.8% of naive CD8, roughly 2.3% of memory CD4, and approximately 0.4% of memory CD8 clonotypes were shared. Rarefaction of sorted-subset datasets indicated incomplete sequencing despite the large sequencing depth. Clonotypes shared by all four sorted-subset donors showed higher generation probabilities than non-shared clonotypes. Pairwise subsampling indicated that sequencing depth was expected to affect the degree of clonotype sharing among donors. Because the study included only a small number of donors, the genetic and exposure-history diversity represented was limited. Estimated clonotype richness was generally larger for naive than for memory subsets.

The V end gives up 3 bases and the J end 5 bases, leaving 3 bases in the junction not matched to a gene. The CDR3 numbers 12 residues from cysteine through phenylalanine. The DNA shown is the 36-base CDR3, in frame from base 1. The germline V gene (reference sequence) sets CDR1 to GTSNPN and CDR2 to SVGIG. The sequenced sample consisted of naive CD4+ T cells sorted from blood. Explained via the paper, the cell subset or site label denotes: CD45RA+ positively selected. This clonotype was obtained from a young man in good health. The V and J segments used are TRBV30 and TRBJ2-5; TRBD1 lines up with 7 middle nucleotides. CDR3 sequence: CAWSSGGETQYF. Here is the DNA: TGTGCCTGGAGCTCAGGGGGTGAGACCCAGTACTTC.